The rows below give T cell receptor beta chains drawn from one sample of a study of naive and memory T cell subsets. MiXCR, applied by TCRdb to the 5' RACE reads, yields one record per CDR3 protein. The data contain about 22,000 distinct CDR3 sequences, 4% to 5% of them singletons. The receptors were sampled from a male donor in good health. The CDR3 runs from the conserved cysteine through the conserved F or W. A D gene is named only where the DNA matches it firmly. Clone size is shown for a subset of rows, as once, few, many or a class of expanded clone.

v_call	clone_size	cdr3_length	d_call	j_call	cdr3_nt	cdr3_aa
TRBV28	many	14	TRBD1	TRBJ1-5	TGTGCCAGCAGTTTCGGACAGGCCTATCAGCCCCAGCATTTT	CASSFGQAYQPQHF
TRBV6-6	many	15	-	TRBJ2-2	TGTGCCAGCAGCCTGGACAGGGAGGGCACCGGGGAGCTGTTTTTT	CASSLDREGTGELFF
TRBV18	many	14	-	TRBJ1-2	TGTGCCAGCTCACCCGCGGACTCTATGGCTGGCTACACCTTC	CASSPADSMAGYTF
TRBV11-3	many	15	TRBD1	TRBJ2-1	TGTGCCAGCAGTACCGGACAGGGTTCATTCAATGAGCAGTTCTTC	CASSTGQGSFNEQFF
TRBV20-1	many	14	TRBD1	TRBJ1-5	TGCAGTGCTAGAGATTTGTCAGGGGGCCCGCCCCAGCATTTT	CSARDLSGGPPQHF
TRBV28	many	15	-	TRBJ2-3	TGTGCCAGCAGTTTTAGGGTCCCTAACACAGATACGCAGTATTTT	CASSFRVPNTDTQYF
TRBV20-1	many	14	TRBD1	TRBJ1-5	TGCAGTGCAGGAGGACAGGCGTTCGATCAGCCCCAGCATTTT	CSAGGQAFDQPQHF
TRBV24-1	many	16	-	TRBJ2-2	TGTGCCACCAGTGATTTGGCACAGTTCAACACCGGGGAGCTGTTTTTT	CATSDLAQFNTGELFF
TRBV3-1	many	13	-	TRBJ2-6	TGTGCCAGCAGCCTCTCTGGGGCCAACGTCCTGACTTTC	CASSLSGANVLTF
TRBV6-5	many	14	TRBD2	TRBJ2-3	TGTGCCAGCAGAGCGGGACTCAGCACAGATACGCAGTATTTT	CASRAGLSTDTQYF
TRBV11-2	many	16	TRBD1	TRBJ2-3	TGTGCCAGCACCCCCGGGTGGGACAGGGTGAGCGATACGCAGTATTTT	CASTPGWDRVSDTQYF
TRBV30	many	14	-	TRBJ1-1	TGTGCCTGGAGTGTACGCGGATGGGACACTGAAGCTTTCTTT	CAWSVRGWDTEAFF
TRBV20-1	many	16	-	TRBJ1-2	TGCAGTGCTCCGAAGCTCGGGTCGGAGGGTAACTATGGCTACACCTTC	CSAPKLGSEGNYGYTF
TRBV20-1	many	14	-	TRBJ1-4	TGCAGTGCTCTAAGTCAGAGTACTAATGAAAAACTGTTTTTT	CSALSQSTNEKLFF
TRBV29-1	-	14	TRBD1	TRBJ2-2	TGCAGCGTGTCGAGGGGGCTGAACACCGGGGAGCTGTTTTTT	CSVSRGLNTGELFF
TRBV7-6	many	13	TRBD1	TRBJ2-5	TGTGCCAGCAGCCGGGACAGACCAGAGACCCAGTACTTC	CASSRDRPETQYF
TRBV28	many	15	TRBD2	TRBJ2-2	TGTGCCAGCAGCAGAACTAGCGGGAGGACCGGGGAGCTGTTTTTT	CASSRTSGRTGELFF
TRBV5-1	few	14	TRBD1	TRBJ2-7	TGCGCCAGCAGCTTGGGGACAGGGCCGTGGGAGCAGTACTTC	CASSLGTGPWEQYF
TRBV7-9	many	15	TRBD1	TRBJ2-3	TGTGCCAGCAGCTCCCCCCAGGGGGTGAGGGATACGCAGTATTTT	CASSSPQGVRDTQYF
TRBV3-1	many	13	-	TRBJ2-7	TGTGCCAGCAGGCCGGGACCGGTGGGTGAGCAGTACTTC	CASRPGPVGEQYF
TRBV29-1	many	13	-	TRBJ2-7	TGCAGCGCGGGGGACGGGGTGAGATCCGAGCAGTACTTC	CSAGDGVRSEQYF
TRBV28	many	14	-	TRBJ2-7	TGTGCCAGCAGAACCGGGGACACTGCCTACGAGCAGTACTTC	CASRTGDTAYEQYF
TRBV19	many	16	-	TRBJ1-4	TGTGCCAGTATGACCCTAATGGGGTCAACTAATGAAAAACTGTTTTTT	CASMTLMGSTNEKLFF
TRBV5-1	many	15	TRBD2	TRBJ2-5	TGCGCCAGCAACTTGGGGAGGGTCCGAGGGGAGACCCAGTACTTC	CASNLGRVRGETQYF